This TCR beta chain originates from a study of cytomegalovirus exposure and HLA in healthy donors. With 60 Vbeta and 13 Jbeta primers, the PCR was carried out. Profiling relied on immunoSEQ multiplex PCR, and the TCRdb table lists in-frame clones only, not all of them. The sample includes 150,000 to 200,000 clones, around four fifths of them seen just once. V gave up 3 bases and J gave up 3 bases, with 15 bases separating them. There are 15 residues in the CDR3. The germline V gene encodes CDR1 LNHDA and CDR2 SQIVND (reference sequence). This chain links TRBV19 with TRBJ2-7, with D perhaps TRBD1 (6 bases). This TCR came from a woman between 50 and 59 years old in good health and CMV-seronegative. Sequencing was done on a sample of PBMCs. The CDR3: CASSIFTRGGYEQYF. DNA of the CDR3: TGTGCCAGTAGTATCTTCACCAGGGGCGGCTACGAGCAGTACTTC.